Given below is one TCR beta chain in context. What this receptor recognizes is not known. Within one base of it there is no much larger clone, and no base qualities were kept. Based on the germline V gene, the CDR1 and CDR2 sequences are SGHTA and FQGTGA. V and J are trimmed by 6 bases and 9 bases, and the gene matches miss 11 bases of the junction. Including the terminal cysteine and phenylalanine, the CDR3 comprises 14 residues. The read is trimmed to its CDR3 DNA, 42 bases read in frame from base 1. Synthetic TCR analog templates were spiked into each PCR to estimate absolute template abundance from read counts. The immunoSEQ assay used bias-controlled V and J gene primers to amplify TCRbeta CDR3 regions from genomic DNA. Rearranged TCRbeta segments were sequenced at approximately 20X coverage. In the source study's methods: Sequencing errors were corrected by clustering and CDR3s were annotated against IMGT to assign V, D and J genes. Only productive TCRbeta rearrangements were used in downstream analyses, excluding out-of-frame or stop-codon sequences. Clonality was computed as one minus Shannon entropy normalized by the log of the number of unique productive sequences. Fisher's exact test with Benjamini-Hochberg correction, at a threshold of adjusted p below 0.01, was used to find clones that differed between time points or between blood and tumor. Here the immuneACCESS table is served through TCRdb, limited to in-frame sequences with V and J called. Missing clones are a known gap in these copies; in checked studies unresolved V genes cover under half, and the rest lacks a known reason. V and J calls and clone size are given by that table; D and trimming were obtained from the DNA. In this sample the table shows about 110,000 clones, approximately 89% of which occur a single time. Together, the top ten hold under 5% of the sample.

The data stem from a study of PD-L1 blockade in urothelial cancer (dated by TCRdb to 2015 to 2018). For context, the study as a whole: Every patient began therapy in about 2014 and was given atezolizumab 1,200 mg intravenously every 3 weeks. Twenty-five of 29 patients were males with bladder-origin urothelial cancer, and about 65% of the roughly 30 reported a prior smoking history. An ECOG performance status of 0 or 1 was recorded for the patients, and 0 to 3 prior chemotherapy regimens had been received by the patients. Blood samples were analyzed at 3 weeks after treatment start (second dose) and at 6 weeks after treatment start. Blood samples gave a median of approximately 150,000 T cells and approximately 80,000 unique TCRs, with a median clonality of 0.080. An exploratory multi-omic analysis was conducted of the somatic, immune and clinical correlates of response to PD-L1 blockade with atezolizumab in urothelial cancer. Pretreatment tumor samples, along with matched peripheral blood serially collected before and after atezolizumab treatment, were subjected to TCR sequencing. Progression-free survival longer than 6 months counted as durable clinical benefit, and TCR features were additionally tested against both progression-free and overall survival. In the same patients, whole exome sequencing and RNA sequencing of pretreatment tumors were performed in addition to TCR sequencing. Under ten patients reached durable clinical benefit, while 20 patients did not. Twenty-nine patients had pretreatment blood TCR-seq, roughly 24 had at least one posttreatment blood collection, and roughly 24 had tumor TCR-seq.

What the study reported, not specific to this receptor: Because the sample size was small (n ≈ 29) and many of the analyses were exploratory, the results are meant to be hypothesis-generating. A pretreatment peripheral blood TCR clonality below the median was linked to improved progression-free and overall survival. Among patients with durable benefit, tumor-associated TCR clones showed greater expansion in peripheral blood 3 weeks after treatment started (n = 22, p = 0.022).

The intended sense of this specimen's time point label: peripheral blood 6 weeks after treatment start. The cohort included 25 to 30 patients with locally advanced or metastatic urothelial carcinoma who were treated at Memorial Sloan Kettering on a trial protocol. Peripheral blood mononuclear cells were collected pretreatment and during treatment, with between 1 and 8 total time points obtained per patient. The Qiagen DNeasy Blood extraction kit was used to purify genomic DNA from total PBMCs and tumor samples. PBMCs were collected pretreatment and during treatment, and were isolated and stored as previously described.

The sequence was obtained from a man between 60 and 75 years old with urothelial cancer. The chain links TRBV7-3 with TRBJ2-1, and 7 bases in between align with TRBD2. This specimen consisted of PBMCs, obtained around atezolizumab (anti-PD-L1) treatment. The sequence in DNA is TGTGCCAGCAGTCCGGGGCCCCCGGGGGGTGAGCAGTTCTTC. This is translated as CASSPGPPGGEQFF.